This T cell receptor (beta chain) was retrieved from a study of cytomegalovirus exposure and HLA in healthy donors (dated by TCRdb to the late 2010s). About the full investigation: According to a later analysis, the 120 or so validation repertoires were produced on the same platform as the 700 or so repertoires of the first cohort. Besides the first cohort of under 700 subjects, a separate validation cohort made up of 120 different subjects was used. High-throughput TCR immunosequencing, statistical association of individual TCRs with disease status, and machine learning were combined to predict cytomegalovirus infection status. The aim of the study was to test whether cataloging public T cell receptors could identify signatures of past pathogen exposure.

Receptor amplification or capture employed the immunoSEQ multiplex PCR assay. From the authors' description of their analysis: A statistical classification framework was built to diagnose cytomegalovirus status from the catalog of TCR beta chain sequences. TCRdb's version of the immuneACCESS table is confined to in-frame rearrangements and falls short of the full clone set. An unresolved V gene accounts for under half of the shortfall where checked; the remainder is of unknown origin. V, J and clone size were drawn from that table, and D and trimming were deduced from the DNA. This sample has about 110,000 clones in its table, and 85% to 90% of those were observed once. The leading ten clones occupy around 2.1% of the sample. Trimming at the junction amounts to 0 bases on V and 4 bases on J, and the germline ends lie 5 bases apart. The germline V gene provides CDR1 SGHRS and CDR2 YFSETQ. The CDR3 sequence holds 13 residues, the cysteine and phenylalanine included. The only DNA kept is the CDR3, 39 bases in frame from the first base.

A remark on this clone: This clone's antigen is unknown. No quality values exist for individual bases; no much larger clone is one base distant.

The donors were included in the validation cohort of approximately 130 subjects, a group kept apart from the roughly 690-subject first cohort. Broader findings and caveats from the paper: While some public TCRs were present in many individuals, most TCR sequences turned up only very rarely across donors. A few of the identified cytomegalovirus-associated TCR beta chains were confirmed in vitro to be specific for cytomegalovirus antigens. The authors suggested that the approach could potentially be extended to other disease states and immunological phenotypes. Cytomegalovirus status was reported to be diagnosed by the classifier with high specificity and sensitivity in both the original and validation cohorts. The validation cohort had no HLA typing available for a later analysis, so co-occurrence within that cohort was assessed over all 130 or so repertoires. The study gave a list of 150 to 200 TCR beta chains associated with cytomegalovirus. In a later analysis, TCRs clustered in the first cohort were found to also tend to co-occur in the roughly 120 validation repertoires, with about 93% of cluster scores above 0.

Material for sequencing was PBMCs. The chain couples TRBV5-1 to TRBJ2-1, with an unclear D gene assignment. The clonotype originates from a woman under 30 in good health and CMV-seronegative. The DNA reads TGCGCCAGCAGCTTGGGTAGTTACAATGAGCAGTTCTTC. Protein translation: CASSLGSYNEQFF.